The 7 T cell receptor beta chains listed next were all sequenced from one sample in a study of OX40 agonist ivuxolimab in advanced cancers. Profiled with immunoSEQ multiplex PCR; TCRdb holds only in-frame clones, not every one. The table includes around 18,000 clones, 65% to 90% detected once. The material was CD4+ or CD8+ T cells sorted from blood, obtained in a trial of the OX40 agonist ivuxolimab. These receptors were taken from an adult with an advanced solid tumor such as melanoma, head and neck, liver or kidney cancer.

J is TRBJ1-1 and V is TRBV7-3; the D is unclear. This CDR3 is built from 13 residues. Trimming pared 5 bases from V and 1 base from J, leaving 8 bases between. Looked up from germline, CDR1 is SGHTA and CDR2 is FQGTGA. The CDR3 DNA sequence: TGTGCCAGCAGCCCCTCCGGGAACACTGAAGCTTTCTTT. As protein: CASSPSGNTEAFF.

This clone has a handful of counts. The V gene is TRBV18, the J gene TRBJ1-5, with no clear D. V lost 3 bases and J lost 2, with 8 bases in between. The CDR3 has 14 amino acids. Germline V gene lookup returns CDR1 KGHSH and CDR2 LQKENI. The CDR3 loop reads CASSPSGGNQPQHF. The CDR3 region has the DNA TGTGCCAGCTCACCTAGTGGAGGCAATCAGCCCCAGCATTTT. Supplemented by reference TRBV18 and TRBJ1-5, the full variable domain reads NAGVMQNPRHLVRRRGQEARLRCSPMKGHSHVYWYRQLPEEGLKFMVYLQKENIIDESGMPKERFSAEFPKEGPSILRIQQVVRGDSAAYFCASSPSGGNQPQHFGDGTRLSIL.

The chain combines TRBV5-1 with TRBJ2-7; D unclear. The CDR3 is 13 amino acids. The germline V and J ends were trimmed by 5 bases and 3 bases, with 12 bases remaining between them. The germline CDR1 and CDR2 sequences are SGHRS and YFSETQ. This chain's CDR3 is CASSVDGHYEQYF. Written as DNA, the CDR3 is TGCGCCAGCAGTGTTGACGGGCACTACGAGCAGTACTTC.

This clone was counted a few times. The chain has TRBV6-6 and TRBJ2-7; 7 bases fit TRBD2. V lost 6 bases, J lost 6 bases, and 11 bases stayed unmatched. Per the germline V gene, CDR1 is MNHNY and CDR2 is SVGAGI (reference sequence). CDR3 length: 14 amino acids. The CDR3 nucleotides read TGTGCCAGCAGCCCCCGGGGGGAGGGCCGCGAGCAGTACTTC. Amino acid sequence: CASSPRGEGREQYF.

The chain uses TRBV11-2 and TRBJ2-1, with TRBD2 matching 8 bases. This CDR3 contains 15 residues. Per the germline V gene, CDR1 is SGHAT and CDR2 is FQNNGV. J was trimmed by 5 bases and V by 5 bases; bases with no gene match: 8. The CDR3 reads CASSSRTSSNNEQFF. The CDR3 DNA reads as TGTGCCAGCAGCAGCCGGACTAGCTCGAACAATGAGCAGTTCTTC.

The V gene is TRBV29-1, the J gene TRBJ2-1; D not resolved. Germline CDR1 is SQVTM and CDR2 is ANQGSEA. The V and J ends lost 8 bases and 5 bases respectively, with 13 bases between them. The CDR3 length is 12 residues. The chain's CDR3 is CSYQRVNNEQFF. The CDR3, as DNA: TGCAGCTACCAGCGAGTTAACAATGAGCAGTTCTTC.

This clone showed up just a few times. The CDR3 protein is CASSLSGGTEAFF. Written as DNA, the CDR3 is TGTGCCAGCAGCTTATCGGGGGGCACTGAAGCTTTCTTT. V and J are TRBV7-3 and TRBJ1-1; the D gene is possibly TRBD1 (5 bases). Trimming removed 2 bases from V and 4 bases from J, with 8 bases in between. Germline V gene lookup returns CDR1 SGHTA and CDR2 FQGTGA. This CDR3 is 13 amino acids long.